Presented here are 3 T cell receptor beta chains from one specimen sequenced in a study of Ad26.COV2.S vaccination and SARS-CoV-2 variants. Treatment indicated: roughly 19 received Ad26.COV2.S at low or high dose, single or two shots; about 5 received placebo; per-sample allocation not given. Sampling happened 63 days after the first vaccine or placebo injection. Produced via immunoSEQ multiplex PCR; TCRdb's table is partial and in-frame only. Of around 240,000 clones listed, roughly 90% are singletons. The sample consisted of peripheral blood, taken in a trial of Ad26.COV2.S vaccine versus placebo. Receptors were obtained from a person between 18 and 60 years old who received the Ad26.COV2.S COVID-19 vaccine or a placebo.

This clone has a single count. This chain uses TRBV28 with TRBJ1-5; D remains unclear. With 6 bases removed from V and 7 bases from J, the gap between germline ends came to 13 bases. The CDR3 consists of 13 residues. Germline CDR1 reads MDHEN; CDR2 reads SYDVKM. As DNA, the CDR3 is TGTGCCAGCAGCCTTATAGGTGGCCAGCCCCAGCATTTT. Translating it yields CASSLIGGQPQHF.

This clone has a single count. This chain uses TRBV6-5 with TRBJ2-1; perhaps TRBD2 as D (6 bases). The CDR3 runs to 15 residues. Trimming cost V 7 bases and J 5 bases, with 18 bases left between them. Germline loops: CDR1 MNHEY, CDR2 SVGAGI. The CDR3 bases are TGTGCCAGCACTTTCGACCGGGCGGGGAACAATGAGCAGTTCTTC. As protein: CASTFDRAGNNEQFF.

This clone was counted once. CDR3 nucleotide sequence: TGCGCCAGCAGCTTGGACGTCGCCGGGACAGGAAGAATGATGAACACTGAAGCTTTCTTT. It yields the protein CASSLDVAGTGRMMNTEAFF. The chain recombines TRBV5-1 with TRBJ1-1; TRBD1 agrees at 8 bases. Germline V gene lookup returns CDR1 SGHRS and CDR2 YFSETQ. The CDR3 is 20 residues long. The ends lost 0 bases at V and 0 bases at J; junction bases unmatched: 16.